The 18 T cell receptor beta chains below all came from one sample that was sequenced in a study of blood T cell repertoires in COVID-19. TCRdb's copy holds only in-frame clones and misses some; the assay was immunoSEQ multiplex PCR. The sample includes 270,000 or so clones, about 85% of them seen just once. Sequencing was performed on peripheral blood. The origin of the receptors is a human donor in a cohort sampled during active COVID-19.

On this clone itself: The sample has other DNA sequences that encode this CDR3 too. The gene calls are TRBV2 and TRBJ2-3; 7 positions match TRBD2. The CDR3 contains 14 residues. J lost 0 bases, V lost 4 bases, and 1 base had no gene match. Germline loops: CDR1 SNHLY, CDR2 FYNNEI. CDR3 region: CASSGLASTDTQYF. The CDR3 bases are TGTGCCAGCAGTGGACTAGCTAGCACAGATACGCAGTATTTT.

This clone was counted between two and nine times. The V and J genes are TRBV18 and TRBJ2-1; no definite D call. V was cut by 0 bases and J by 4 bases, with 13 bases left in between. The CDR3 spans 16 residues. From germline, CDR1 is KGHSH and CDR2 LQKENI. CDR3 bases: TGTGCCAGCTCACCACCCCTAGATCAGAGTTACAATGAGCAGTTCTTC. Protein: CASSPPLDQSYNEQFF.

The CDR3 loop reads CASTGLGHYEQYF. The CDR3, as DNA: TGTGCCAGCACCGGACTTGGGCACTACGAGCAGTACTTC. The V and J genes are TRBV6-6 and TRBJ2-7; TRBD2 is a possible D gene (5 bases). V lost 7 bases to trimming and J lost 3 bases, with 13 bases between them. The germline V gene has CDR1 MNHNY and CDR2 SVGAGI (reference sequence). The CDR3 is 13 amino acids.

The chain joins TRBV9 to TRBJ2-3; TRBD2 aligns across 11 bases. V trimming: 3 bases; J trimming: 5 bases; junction bases outside the gene matches: 5. This CDR3 is built from 15 residues. The germline gives CDR1 SGDLS, CDR2 YYNGEE. As DNA, the CDR3 is TGTGCCAGCAGCGGGGGACTAGCGGCTAGAGATACGCAGTATTTT. Its translation: CASSGGLAARDTQYF. The variable domain in full, with the rest retrieved from reference TRBV9 and TRBJ2-3, is DSGVTQTPKHLITATGQRVTLRCSPRSGDLSVYWYQQSLDQGLQFLIQYYNGEERAKGNILERFSAQQFPDLHSELNLSSLELGDSALYFCASSGGLAARDTQYFGPGTRLTVL.

The V call is TRBV7-2, the J call TRBJ2-7; possible D gene TRBD2, 6 bases. This CDR3 is 15 amino acids long. Germline loops: CDR1 SGHTA, CDR2 FQGNSA. V was clipped by 1 base and J by 6 bases, with 16 bases between them. CDR3 sequence: CASSLDYGRVSEQYF. The CDR3, as DNA: TGTGCCAGCAGCTTAGATTACGGGAGAGTGAGCGAGCAGTACTTC.

The J gene is TRBJ2-7, the V gene TRBV5-4; 7 nucleotides line up with TRBD2. The CDR3 spans 14 residues. The V gene's germline CDR1 is SGHNT and CDR2 YYREEE (reference sequence). V lost 5 bases, J lost 1 base, and 6 bases stayed unmatched. The CDR3 bases are TGTGCCAGCAGACGTTGGGGGGGTTCCTACGAGCAGTACTTC. Amino acid sequence: CASRRWGGSYEQYF.

V and J are TRBV24-1 and TRBJ2-5, with no clear D. Germline V lookup: CDR1 KGHDR, CDR2 SFDVKD. The CDR3 contains 14 residues. Trimming took 4 bases from V and 3 from J, leaving 11 bases between them. The CDR3 loop reads CATSEHTPKETQYF. The DNA of the CDR3 is TGTGCCACCAGTGAGCACACACCAAAAGAGACCCAGTACTTC.

V usage is TRBV4-1 and J usage is TRBJ2-5, with D perhaps matching TRBD1 (6 bases). V was pared by 1 base and J by 5 bases, with 8 bases between. The CDR3 is 13 amino acids. Germline assignment: CDR1 MGHRA and CDR2 YSYEKL. The CDR3 region has the DNA TGCGCCAGCAGCCAAGGACAGGTGGAGACCCAGTACTTC. This sequence encodes CASSQGQVETQYF.

This clone has a single count. The chain recombines TRBV15 with TRBJ1-2; 8 nucleotides line up with TRBD1. CDR3 length: 15 residues. Germline CDR1 is LNHNV and CDR2 is YYDKDF (reference sequence). V trimming: 1 base; J trimming: 4 bases; junction bases outside the gene matches: 5. This CDR3 reads CATSRGTGQGYGYTF. CDR3 coding DNA: TGTGCCACCAGCAGAGGGACAGGGCAAGGCTATGGCTACACCTTC.

This clone was recorded a few times. Distinct nucleotide sequences in the sample also encode this CDR3. The gene calls are TRBV18 and TRBJ1-1, with D unclear. This CDR3 comprises 13 residues. The ends were cut back, 2 bases at V and 1 base at J, with 5 bases in the middle. Germline lookup yields CDR1 KGHSH and CDR2 LQKENI. The CDR3 coding sequence is TGTGCCAGCTCACCAGGAGGGAACACTGAAGCTTTCTTT. Protein: CASSPGGNTEAFF.

The chain recombines TRBV28 with TRBJ1-5; 7 positions agree with TRBD1. This CDR3 is built from 22 residues. The ends lost 6 bases at V and 4 bases at J; junction bases unmatched: 30. Germline CDR1 MDHEN, CDR2 SYDVKM. The DNA of the CDR3 is TGTGCCAGCAGAATTCCCCGAGAAGGGACACACAAGGGGGCTGAGGCGAATCAGCCCCAGCATTTT. Its protein product is CASRIPREGTHKGAEANQPQHF.

This chain uses TRBV28 with TRBJ2-3; D is uncertain. V lost 10 bases and J 1 base, leaving 9 bases between the germline ends. The CDR3 contains 12 residues. The V gene's germline CDR1 is MDHEN and CDR2 SYDVKM. The CDR3 here is CATTPGTDTQYF. CDR3 DNA sequence: TGTGCCACCACTCCCGGCACAGATACGCAGTATTTT. Drawing the rest from reference TRBV28 and TRBJ2-3, the complete variable domain is DVKVTQSSRYLVKRTGEKVFLECVQDMDHENMFWYRQDPGLGLRLIYFSYDVKMKEKGDIPEGYSVSREKKERFSLILESASTNQTSMYLCATTPGTDTQYFGPGTRLTVL.

This clone turned up a few times. The chain combines TRBV6-2 or TRBV6-3 with TRBJ2-7; TRBD1 might be the D (5 bases). This CDR3 spans 14 amino acids. Germline V gene data show CDR1 as MNHEY and CDR2 as SVGEGT. Trimming left V 6 bases short and J 4 bases short, with 16 bases between. CDR3 residues: CASSASGHGYEQYF. The CDR3 bases are TGTGCCAGCAGCGCCTCAGGGCATGGTTACGAGCAGTACTTC.

The V gene is TRBV28, the J gene TRBJ1-2; D is perhaps TRBD1 (5 bases). CDR1 and CDR2 from the germline V gene are MDHEN and SYDVKM. This CDR3 is built from 15 residues. Trimming removed 2 bases at V and 2 bases at J, with 12 bases between. CDR3 DNA sequence: TGTGCCAGCAGTTTACCAGGGCCCACAAACTATGGCTACACCTTC. It is translated as CASSLPGPTNYGYTF.

This chain connects TRBV6-5 to TRBJ1-5; D remains ambiguous. CDR1 is MNHEY, CDR2 SVGAGI, per germline. The CDR3 runs to 13 residues. Trimming removed 5 bases from V and 1 base from J, with 6 bases in between. The CDR3, as DNA: TGTGCCAGCAGTCCGGTGAGCAATCAGCCCCAGCATTTT. It yields the protein CASSPVSNQPQHF.

The V gene is TRBV15, the J gene TRBJ2-7; 7 bases line up with TRBD1. Per the germline V gene, CDR1 is LNHNV and CDR2 is YYDKDF (reference sequence). The CDR3 is made up of 14 amino acids. Losses at the gene ends were 2 bases for V and 2 bases for J; bases not matched to a gene: 3. Here the CDR3 DNA reads TGTGCCACCAGCAGAATAACAGGGGCCTACGAGCAGTACTTC. Its protein product is CATSRITGAYEQYF.

The genes are TRBV15 and TRBJ2-5, with D uncertain. This CDR3 is built from 12 residues. V was shortened by 1 base and J by 5 bases, with 5 bases between the two germline ends. Per the germline V gene, CDR1 is LNHNV and CDR2 is YYDKDF (reference sequence). The CDR3 loop reads CATSRAAETQYF. The DNA of the CDR3 is TGTGCCACCAGCAGAGCTGCGGAGACCCAGTACTTC.

The chain carries TRBV10-3 and TRBJ2-3, with D hard to call. In germline, CDR1 is ENHRY, CDR2 SYGVKD. The CDR3 contains 12 residues. Trimming stripped 5 bases from V and 3 bases from J, with 6 bases between. The DNA for the CDR3 is TGTGCCATCAGTACGACAACAGATACGCAGTATTTT. As protein: CAISTTTDTQYF.